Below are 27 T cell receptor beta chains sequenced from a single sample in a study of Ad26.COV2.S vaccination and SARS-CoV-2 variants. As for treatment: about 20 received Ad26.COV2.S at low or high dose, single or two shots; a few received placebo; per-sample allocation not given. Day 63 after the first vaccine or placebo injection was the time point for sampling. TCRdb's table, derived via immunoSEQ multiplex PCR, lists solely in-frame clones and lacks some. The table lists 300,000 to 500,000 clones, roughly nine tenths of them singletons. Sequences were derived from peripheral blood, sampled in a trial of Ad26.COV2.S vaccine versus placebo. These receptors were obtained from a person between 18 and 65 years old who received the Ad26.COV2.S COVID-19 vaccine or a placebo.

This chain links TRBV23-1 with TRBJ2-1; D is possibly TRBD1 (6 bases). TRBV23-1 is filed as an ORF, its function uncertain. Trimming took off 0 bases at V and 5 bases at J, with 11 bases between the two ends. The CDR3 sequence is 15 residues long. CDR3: CASSQSPGADNEQFF. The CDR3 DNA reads TGCGCCAGCAGTCAATCGCCAGGGGCGGACAATGAGCAGTTCTTC.

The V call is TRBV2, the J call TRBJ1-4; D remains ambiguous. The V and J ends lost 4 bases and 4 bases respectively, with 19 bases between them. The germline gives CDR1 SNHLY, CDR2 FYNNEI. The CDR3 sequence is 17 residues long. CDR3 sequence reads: CASSGAKRAADNEKLFF. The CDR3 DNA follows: TGTGCCAGCAGTGGGGCAAAGAGGGCAGCGGATAATGAAAAACTGTTTTTT.

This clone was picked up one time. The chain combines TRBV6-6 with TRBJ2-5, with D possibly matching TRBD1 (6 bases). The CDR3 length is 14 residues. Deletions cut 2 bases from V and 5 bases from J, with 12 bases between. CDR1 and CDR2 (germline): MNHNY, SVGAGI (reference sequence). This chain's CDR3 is CASSYGQTSETQYF. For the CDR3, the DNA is TGTGCCAGCAGTTACGGACAGACCTCCGAGACCCAGTACTTC.

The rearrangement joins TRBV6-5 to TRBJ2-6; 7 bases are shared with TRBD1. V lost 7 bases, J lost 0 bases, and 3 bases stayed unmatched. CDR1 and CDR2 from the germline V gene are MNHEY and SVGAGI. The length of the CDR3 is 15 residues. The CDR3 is CASTGQHSGANVLTF. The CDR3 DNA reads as TGTGCCAGCACGGGACAGCACTCTGGGGCCAACGTCCTGACTTTC.

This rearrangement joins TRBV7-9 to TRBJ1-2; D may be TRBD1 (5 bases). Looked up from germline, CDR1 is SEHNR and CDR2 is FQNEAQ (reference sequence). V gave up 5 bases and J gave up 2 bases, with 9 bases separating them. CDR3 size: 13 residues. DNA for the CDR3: TGTGCCAGCAGCCACGACAGCAACTATGGCTACACCTTC. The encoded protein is CASSHDSNYGYTF.

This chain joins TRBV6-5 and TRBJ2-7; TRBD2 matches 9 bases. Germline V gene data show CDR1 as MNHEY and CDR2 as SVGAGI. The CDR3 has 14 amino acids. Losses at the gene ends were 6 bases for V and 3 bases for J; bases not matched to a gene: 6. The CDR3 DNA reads TGTGCCAGCAGGCCGCGGGGGGGCCACTACGAGCAGTACTTC. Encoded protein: CASRPRGGHYEQYF.

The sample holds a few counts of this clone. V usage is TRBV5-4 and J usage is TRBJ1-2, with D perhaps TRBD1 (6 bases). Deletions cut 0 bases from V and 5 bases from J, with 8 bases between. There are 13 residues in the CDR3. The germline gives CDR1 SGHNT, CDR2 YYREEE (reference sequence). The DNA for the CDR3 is TGTGCCAGCAGCTTGGAACAGGGATATGGCTACACCTTC. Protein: CASSLEQGYGYTF.

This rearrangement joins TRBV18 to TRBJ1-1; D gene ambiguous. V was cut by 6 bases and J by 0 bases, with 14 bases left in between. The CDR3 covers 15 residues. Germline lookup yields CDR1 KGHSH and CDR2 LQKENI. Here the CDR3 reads CASSPQESLNTEAFF. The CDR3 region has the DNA TGTGCCAGCTCGCCTCAGGAGTCACTGAACACTGAAGCTTTCTTT.

CDR3 amino acids: CASSLLGGALDKNIQYF. CDR3 in DNA: TGCGCCAGCAGCTTGCTCGGGGGGGCCTTGGACAAAAACATTCAGTACTTC. The chain recombines TRBV5-1 with TRBJ2-4; 8 bases line up with TRBD2. The CDR3 covers 17 residues. Germline V gene sequence: CDR1 SGHRS, CDR2 YFSETQ. The ends lost 1 base at V and 3 bases at J; junction bases unmatched: 9.

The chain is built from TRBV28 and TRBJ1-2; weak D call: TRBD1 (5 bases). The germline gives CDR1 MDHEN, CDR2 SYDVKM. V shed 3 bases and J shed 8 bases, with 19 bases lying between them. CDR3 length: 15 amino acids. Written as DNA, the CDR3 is TGTGCCAGCAGTTTCCTTGGGGCAGGCCTGGGCGGCTACACCTTC. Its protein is CASSFLGAGLGGYTF.

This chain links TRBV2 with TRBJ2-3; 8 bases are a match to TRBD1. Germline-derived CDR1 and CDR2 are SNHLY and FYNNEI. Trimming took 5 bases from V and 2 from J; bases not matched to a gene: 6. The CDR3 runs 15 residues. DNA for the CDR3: TGTGCCAGCAGTATCGACAGGGGAAACACAGATACGCAGTATTTT. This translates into CASSIDRGNTDTQYF.

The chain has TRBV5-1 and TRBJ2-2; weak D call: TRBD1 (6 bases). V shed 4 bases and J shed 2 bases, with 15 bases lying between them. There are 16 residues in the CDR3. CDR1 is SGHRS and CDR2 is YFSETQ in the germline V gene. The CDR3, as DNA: TGCGCCAGCAGCACTACCGGGACAACCAACACCGGGGAGCTGTTTTTT. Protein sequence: CASSTTGTTNTGELFF.

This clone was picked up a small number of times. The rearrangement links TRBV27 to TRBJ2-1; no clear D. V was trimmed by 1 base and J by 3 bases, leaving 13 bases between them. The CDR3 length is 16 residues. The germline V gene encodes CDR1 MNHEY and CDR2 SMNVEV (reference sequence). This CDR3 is CASSLWAAGRYNEQFF. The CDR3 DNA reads TGTGCCAGCAGTTTATGGGCCGCCGGCCGCTACAATGAGCAGTTCTTC.

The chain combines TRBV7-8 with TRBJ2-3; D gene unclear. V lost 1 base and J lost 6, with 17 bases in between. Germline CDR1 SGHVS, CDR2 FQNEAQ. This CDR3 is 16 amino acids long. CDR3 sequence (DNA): TGTGCCAGCAGCTTAGTGAAGCCGGGCATCTCTGATACGCAGTATTTT. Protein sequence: CASSLVKPGISDTQYF. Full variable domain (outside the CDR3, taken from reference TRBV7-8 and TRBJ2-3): GAGVSQSPRYKVAKRGQDVALRCDPISGHVSLFWYQQALGQGPEFLTYFQNEAQLDKSGLPSDRFFAERPEGSVSTLKIQRTQQEDSAVYLCASSLVKPGISDTQYFGPGTRLTVL.

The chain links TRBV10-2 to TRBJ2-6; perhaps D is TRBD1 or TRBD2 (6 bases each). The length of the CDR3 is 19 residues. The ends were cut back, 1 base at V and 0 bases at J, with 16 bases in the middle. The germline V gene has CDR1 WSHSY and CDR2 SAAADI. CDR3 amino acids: CASSEWGASIDSGANVLTF. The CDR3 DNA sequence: TGCGCCAGCAGTGAGTGGGGGGCGAGTATAGACTCTGGGGCCAACGTCCTGACTTTC.

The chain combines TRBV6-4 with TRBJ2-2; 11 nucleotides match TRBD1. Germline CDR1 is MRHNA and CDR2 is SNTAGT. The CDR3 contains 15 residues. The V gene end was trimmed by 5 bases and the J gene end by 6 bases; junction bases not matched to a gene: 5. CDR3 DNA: TGTGCCAGCAGTCTGGACAGGGGGCTTGCCGGGGAGCTGTTTTTT. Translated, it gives CASSLDRGLAGELFF.

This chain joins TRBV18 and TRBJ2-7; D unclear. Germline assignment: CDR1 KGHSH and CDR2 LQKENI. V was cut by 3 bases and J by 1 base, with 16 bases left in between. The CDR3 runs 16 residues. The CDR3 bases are TGTGCCAGCTCACCCCTCGACCGACTTCCATCCTACGAGCAGTACTTC. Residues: CASSPLDRLPSYEQYF.

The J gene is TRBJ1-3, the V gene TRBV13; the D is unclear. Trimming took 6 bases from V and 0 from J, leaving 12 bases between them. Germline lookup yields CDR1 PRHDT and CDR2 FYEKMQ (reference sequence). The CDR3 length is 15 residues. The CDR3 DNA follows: TGTGCCAGCAGTCGCAATGGGATCTCTGGAAACACCATATATTTT. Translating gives CASSRNGISGNTIYF.

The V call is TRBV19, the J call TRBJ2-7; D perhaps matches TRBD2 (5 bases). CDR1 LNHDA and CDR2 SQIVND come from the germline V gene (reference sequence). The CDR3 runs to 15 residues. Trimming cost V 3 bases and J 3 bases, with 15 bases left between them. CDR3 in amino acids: CASSIMAREGYEQYF. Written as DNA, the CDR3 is TGTGCCAGTAGTATTATGGCTAGAGAGGGCTACGAGCAGTACTTC.

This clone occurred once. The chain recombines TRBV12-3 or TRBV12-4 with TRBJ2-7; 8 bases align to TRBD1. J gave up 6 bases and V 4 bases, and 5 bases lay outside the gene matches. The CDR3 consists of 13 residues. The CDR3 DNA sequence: TGTGCCAGCAGTTCAGGGGGCGAGGTCGAGCAGTACTTC. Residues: CASSSGGEVEQYF.

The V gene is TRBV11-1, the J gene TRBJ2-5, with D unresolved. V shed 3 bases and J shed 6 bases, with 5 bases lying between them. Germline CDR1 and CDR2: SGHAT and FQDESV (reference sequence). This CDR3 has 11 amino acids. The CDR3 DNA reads TGTGCCAGCAGCTTCAGTAAGACCCAGTACTTC. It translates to CASSFSKTQYF. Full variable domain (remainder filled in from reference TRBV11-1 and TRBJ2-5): EAEVAQSPRYKITEKSQAVAFWCDPISGHATLYWYRQILGQGPELLVQFQDESVVDDSQLPKDRFSAERLKGVDSTLKIQPAELGDSAMYLCASSFSKTQYFGPGTRLLVL.

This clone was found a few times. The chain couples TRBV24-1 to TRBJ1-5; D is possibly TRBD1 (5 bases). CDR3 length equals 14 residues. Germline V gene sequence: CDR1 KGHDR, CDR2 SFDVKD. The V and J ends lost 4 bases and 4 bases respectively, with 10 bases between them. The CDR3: CATSDPGLNQPQHF. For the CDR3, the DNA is TGTGCCACCAGTGACCCAGGGTTAAATCAGCCCCAGCATTTT.

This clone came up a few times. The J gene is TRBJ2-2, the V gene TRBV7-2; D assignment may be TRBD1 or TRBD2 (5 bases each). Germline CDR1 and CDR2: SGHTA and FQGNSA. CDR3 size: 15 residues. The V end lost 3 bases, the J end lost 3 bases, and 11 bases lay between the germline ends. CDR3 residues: CASSFFLGDTGELFF. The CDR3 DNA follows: TGTGCCAGCAGCTTTTTCCTGGGGGACACCGGGGAGCTGTTTTTT.

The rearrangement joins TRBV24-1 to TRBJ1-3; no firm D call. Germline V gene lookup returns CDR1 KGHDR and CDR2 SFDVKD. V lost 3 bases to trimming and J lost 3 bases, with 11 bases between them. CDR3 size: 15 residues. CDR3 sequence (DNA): TGTGCCACCAGTGATGGCCAGACGAGTGGAAACACCATATATTTT. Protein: CATSDGQTSGNTIYF.

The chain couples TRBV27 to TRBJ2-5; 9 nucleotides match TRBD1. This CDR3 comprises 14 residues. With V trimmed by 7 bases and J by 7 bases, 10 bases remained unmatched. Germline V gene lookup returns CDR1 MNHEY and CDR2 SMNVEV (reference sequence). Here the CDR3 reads CASILTGGVGTQYF. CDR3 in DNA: TGTGCCAGCATCCTAACAGGGGGCGTTGGGACCCAGTACTTC.

The chain's CDR3 is CASSNVRGRQFF. The DNA of the CDR3 is TGTGCCAGTAGTAATGTCCGGGGAAGGCAGTTCTTC. The chain uses TRBV19 and TRBJ2-1; tentatively, D is TRBD2 (5 bases). Germline V gene data show CDR1 as LNHDA and CDR2 as SQIVND (reference sequence). The ends were cut back, 4 bases at V and 12 bases at J, with 13 bases in the middle. The CDR3 loop spans 12 amino acids.

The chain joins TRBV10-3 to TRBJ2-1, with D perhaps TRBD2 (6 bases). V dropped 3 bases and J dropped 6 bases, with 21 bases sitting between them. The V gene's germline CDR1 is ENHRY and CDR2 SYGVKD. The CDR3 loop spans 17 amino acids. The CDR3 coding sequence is TGTGCCATCAGTGATCCAATTAGGCGGGGAATCCTCAATGAGCAGTTCTTC. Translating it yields CAISDPIRRGILNEQFF.